The clone carrying this T cell receptor beta chain was observed at least ten times. Antigen specificity is unknown. Attachment of unique molecular identifiers was made to individual cDNA molecules. TCRdb re-called the 5' RACE reads with MiXCR, one entry per CDR3 protein. This table has approximately 70,000 distinct CDR3 sequences, over 3.5% appearing once. The data are from a study of early T cells in non-severe SARS-CoV-2 infection. Across the study: Chains were unpaired, as sequencing was done on bulk RNA from unsorted whole blood.

Whole-study results and caveats: There was a bias toward anti-spike CD8 responses in VDJdb matching, which missed private and CD4 specificities.

This specimen was whole blood, taken at baseline. The sequence derives from an adult who was a healthcare worker with PCR-confirmed SARS-CoV-2 infection or an uninfected control (not recorded which). The donor label of this sample is uncertain.

CDR3 bases: TGTGCCAGCAGTGGCGCGGGTCGCAATCAGCCCCAGCATTTT. Protein product: CASSGAGRNQPQHF. V gene TRBV12-3 or TRBV12-4 combines with J gene TRBJ1-5; D unresolved. The CDR3 consists of 14 residues. V was clipped by 5 bases and J by 2 bases, with 10 bases between them.